This section outlines one T cell receptor (beta chain) sequence together with its context. TCRdb re-called the PCR reads through MiXCR, storing one row per CDR3 protein. Here the sample spans around 11,000 distinct CDR3 sequences, over 45% being singletons. From germline, CDR1 is SGHTA and CDR2 FQGTGA. The CDR3 length is 12 residues. The V end lost 6 bases, the J end lost 7 bases, and 9 bases lay between the germline ends. The source of the sample is a study of immune characterization of retroperitoneal liposarcoma. This clonotype was obtained from a female donor with retroperitoneal liposarcoma. The chain employs TRBV7-3 and TRBJ2-2; D gene unclear. The sample comprised tumor tissue. The CDR3 sequence is CASRTLGGELFF. CDR3 nucleotide sequence: TGTGCCAGCAGGACCTTGGGCGGGGAGCTGTTTTTT.